This T cell receptor beta chain originates from a study of T cells in Graves' hyperthyroidism and ophthalmopathy. Study-level results: Among thyroid clonotypes expanded above 0.001, most also appeared in blood. The model anticipated ophthalmopathy a median about six months pre-onset.

At least ten counts were recorded for this clonotype. What it recognizes is unknown. It may be a read error: a sequence one base away is much more abundant. TCR beta CDR3 region amplification was performed from RNA transcripts. With the HTBI primer set, the TCR CDR3 went through a first round of RT-PCR. TCRdb re-analysed the multiplex PCR reads in MiXCR, keeping a single row per CDR3 protein. This sample carries about 610,000 distinct CDR3 sequences, around 15% of them seen once, and the ten largest clones take 4.3%. The origin of this receptor is a woman aged 40 to 49 with Graves' ophthalmopathy. Specimen: blood.

CDR3 coding DNA: TGTGCCGGCAGTTTATCAGTATCGGGCCTCTTGAACACTGAAGCTTTCTTT. This translates into CAGSLSVSGLLNTEAFF. V and J are TRBV28 and TRBJ1-1; the D is unclear. The germline gives CDR1 MDHEN, CDR2 SYDVKM. The CDR3 runs 17 residues. Looking up the rest from reference TRBV28 and TRBJ1-1 gives the full variable domain: DVKVTQSSRYLVKRTGEKVFLECVQDMDHENMFWYRQDPGLGLRLIYFSYDVKMKEKGDIPEGYSVSREKKERFSLILESASTNQTSMYLCAGSLSVSGLLNTEAFFGQGTRLTVV.